These 2 T cell receptor beta chains share one sample of origin, sequenced in a study of cytomegalovirus exposure and HLA in healthy donors. PCR used 60 Vbeta primers and 13 Jbeta primers. Assay: immunoSEQ multiplex PCR; the TCRdb copy retains only in-frame clones and omits some. The table includes about 120,000 clones, approximately 72% detected once. Specimen: PBMCs. The receptor source for this set is a woman in her thirties or forties in good health and CMV-seropositive.

The chain recombines TRBV2 with TRBJ2-1; TRBD1 agrees at 8 bases. V gave up 4 bases and J gave up 9 bases; unmatched junction bases: 8. The CDR3 length is 14 residues. Per the germline V gene, CDR1 is SNHLY and CDR2 is FYNNEI. The CDR3 is CASSGRGHRIEQFF. In nucleotides, the CDR3 is TGTGCCAGCAGTGGCAGGGGGCACAGGATTGAGCAGTTCTTC. Supplemented by reference TRBV2 and TRBJ2-1, the full variable domain reads EPEVTQTPSHQVTQMGQEVILRCVPISNHLYFYWYRQILGQKVEFLVSFYNNEISEKSEIFDDQFSVERPDGSNFTLKIRSTKLEDSAMYFCASSGRGHRIEQFFGPGTRLTVL.

The genes are TRBV2 and TRBJ2-7; D perhaps matches TRBD1 (6 bases). CDR1 is SNHLY and CDR2 is FYNNEI in the germline V gene. The V end was cut by 6 bases, the J end by 4 bases, with 19 bases between. The CDR3 spans 15 residues. The CDR3 bases are TGTGCCAGCAGCCTACAGGGTCAGTCTGGGTACGAGCAGTACTTC. Residues: CASSLQGQSGYEQYF.